The TCR beta chain under discussion was sequenced for a study of shared clonotypes between healthy human individuals. Only in-frame clones appear in the TCRdb table, and some are missing; sequencing was by immunoSEQ multiplex PCR. The repertoire includes roughly 2.5 million clones, approximately 92% of them detected once, and about 0.13% sits in the top ten. As regards this clone: Other nucleotide sequences from this sample produce the same CDR3.

V dropped 8 bases and J dropped 3 bases, with 11 bases sitting between them. Germline V gene lookup returns CDR1 SNHLY and CDR2 FYNNEI. This CDR3 has 12 amino acids. The chain uses TRBV2 and TRBJ2-7, with D possibly matching TRBD2 (5 bases). The sequencing sample was made of naive CD4+ T cells sorted from blood. Indicated subset: CD45RA+ positively selected. This sequence was found in a man younger than 30 in good health. CDR3 amino acids: CASSPGVYEQYF. The CDR3 DNA sequence: TGTGCCAGCTCTCCCGGGGTCTACGAGCAGTACTTC.